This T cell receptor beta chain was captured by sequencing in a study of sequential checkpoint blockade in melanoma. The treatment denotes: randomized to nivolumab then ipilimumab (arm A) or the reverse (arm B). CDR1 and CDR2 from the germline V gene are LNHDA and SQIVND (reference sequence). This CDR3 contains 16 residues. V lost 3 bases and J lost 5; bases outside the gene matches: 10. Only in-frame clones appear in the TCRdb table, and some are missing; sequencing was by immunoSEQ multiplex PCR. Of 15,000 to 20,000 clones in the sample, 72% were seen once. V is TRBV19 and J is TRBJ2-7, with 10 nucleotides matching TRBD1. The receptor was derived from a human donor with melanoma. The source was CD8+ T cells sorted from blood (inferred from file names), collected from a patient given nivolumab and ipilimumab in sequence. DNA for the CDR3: TGTGCCAGTAGTATGTGGGGACAGGGGAATTTAGACGAGCAGTACTTC. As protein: CASSMWGQGNLDEQYF.